This passage covers 4 T cell receptor beta chains from one sample sequenced in a study of blood T cells in healthy people across ages. Primed by a sample-barcoded 5' primer and a J-beta primer mix, a second PCR proceeded for 7 to 11 cycles. In TCRdb, the 5' RACE reads were re-called with MiXCR into one record per CDR3 protein. Of some 1.7 million distinct CDR3 sequences listed, 28% were seen once; the top ten hold 7% to 9%. What was sequenced was blood. These receptors were taken from a woman in her twenties or thirties in good health.

The rearrangement links TRBV3-1 to TRBJ2-3, with D hard to call. From germline, CDR1 is LGHDT and CDR2 YNNKEL (reference sequence). Trimming took 0 bases from V and 2 from J, leaving 9 bases between them. The CDR3 length is 15 residues. CDR3 nucleotide sequence: TGTGCCAGCAGCCAAGAAACGGAGACCACAGATACGCAGTATTTT. Amino acids: CASSQETETTDTQYF.

This clonotype was observed a handful of times. V gene TRBV29-1 combines with J gene TRBJ1-2; D possibly corresponds to TRBD1 (5 bases). This CDR3 comprises 13 residues. The ends were cut back, 4 bases at V and 5 bases at J, with 14 bases in the middle. The germline V gene encodes CDR1 SQVTM and CDR2 ANQGSEA. The chain's CDR3 is CSVVEAGFYGYTF. Written as DNA, the CDR3 is TGCAGCGTTGTTGAGGCAGGGTTTTATGGCTACACCTTC. Based on the CDR3 plus reference TRBV29-1 and TRBJ1-2, the full variable domain is SAVISQKPSRDICQRGTSLTIQCQVDSQVTMMFWYRQQPGQSLTLIATANQGSEATYESGFVIDKFPISRPNLTFSTLTVSNMSPEDSSIYLCSVVEAGFYGYTFGSGTRLTVV.

The chain employs TRBV5-1 and TRBJ1-5, with TRBD1 as a possible D gene (5 bases). The germline V gene has CDR1 SGHRS and CDR2 YFSETQ. Trimming pared 6 bases from V and 7 bases from J, leaving 26 bases between. The CDR3 loop spans 17 amino acids. CDR3 sequence reads: CASTLSIGEGKGQPQHF. As DNA, the CDR3 is TGCGCCAGCACTTTATCAATCGGCGAGGGGAAGGGACAGCCCCAGCATTTT.

The chain has TRBV27 and TRBJ1-5; D perhaps matches TRBD1 (6 bases). Germline V gene data show CDR1 as MNHEY and CDR2 as SMNVEV (reference sequence). The CDR3 is 13 amino acids. V dropped 6 bases and J dropped 7 bases, with 13 bases sitting between them. In DNA form, the CDR3 reads TGTGCCAGCAGACTAACAGGGAACCAGCCCCAGCATTTT. It yields the protein CASRLTGNQPQHF.